This T cell receptor beta chain was captured by sequencing in a study of blood T cells in healthy people across ages. The CDR3 runs to 14 residues. Germline CDR1 is SGHDT and CDR2 is YYEEEE. Deletions cut 1 base from V and 0 bases from J, with 8 bases between. All donors came from Russia, were Caucasian and healthy, and spanned ages roughly 6 to 100. Isolated per sample were at least 7 million PBMCs. Through a sample-barcoded 5' primer and a J-beta primer mix, a second PCR was run for about 7 to 12 cycles. Tags on each cDNA molecule came from a template-switch adaptor with 12 random nucleotides. TCRdb re-called the 5' RACE reads with MiXCR, one entry per CDR3 protein. This sample has about 800,000 distinct CDR3 sequences, with 20% to 30% found just once. These data also formed part of another study, on T cells of mothers and their children. From that report: An overlap that was slightly higher, though non-significant, was seen in related mother-child pairs versus unrelated pairs.

The chain recombines TRBV5-6 with TRBJ2-7; no definite D call. Input material: blood. The source is a boy between 10 and 17 years old in good health. The DNA of the CDR3 is TGTGCCAGCAGCTTGTTGGCCTTCTCCTACGAGCAGTACTTC. Its protein product is CASSLLAFSYEQYF.